The sequence of this T cell receptor (beta chain) was determined in a study of prognosis after radiotherapy for stage I lung cancer. On the study more broadly: At a biologically effective dose of at least 100 Gy and in 3 to 5 fractions, SBRT was the radiotherapy delivered. Development of distant metastases after radiotherapy was seen in four patients at a median of about 7 months, with no significant progression in roughly 15.

Germline assignment: CDR1 SGHRS and CDR2 YFSETQ. Trimming cost V 0 bases and J 9 bases, with 10 bases left between them. The CDR3 runs to 13 residues. Two sampling time points were used, and 6 to 7.5 milliliters of peripheral blood were drawn at each. Regarding the study as a whole: Differing TRBV and TRBJ gene usage was reportedly seen between patients with and without metastases.

This clonotype has a count of ten or more. Its cognate antigen is unknown. The study amplified the TCR beta CDR3 region from genomic DNA. This amplification was carried out by two rounds of multiplex PCR. The authors ran first-round PCR with primers specific to each TRBV and TRBJ gene. In TCRdb, the multiplex PCR reads were re-called with MiXCR into one record per CDR3 protein. The sample includes some 34,000 distinct CDR3 sequences, about 31% of them seen just once. This rearrangement joins TRBV5-1 to TRBJ2-1; no firm D call. This sequence originates from a donor aged 50 or older with non-small cell lung cancer. The sample here was PBMCs, taken before or after stereotactic body radiation therapy (not recorded which). CDR3 loop: CASSLDSGGEQFF. For the CDR3, the DNA is TGCGCCAGCAGCTTGGATTCGGGTGGTGAGCAGTTCTTC.